The 5 T cell receptor beta chains below come from one sample, sequenced in a study of blood T cell repertoires in COVID-19. TCRdb's copy holds only in-frame clones and misses some; the assay was immunoSEQ multiplex PCR. The sample lists fewer than 120,000 clones; approximately 70% were seen once. The sequencing input was peripheral blood. These receptors were obtained from an older woman with acute or convalescent COVID-19.

This clone has a handful of counts. The gene calls are TRBV10-1 and TRBJ1-1, with D unclear. The CDR3 is made up of 16 amino acids. Trimming stripped 0 bases from V and 1 base from J, with 12 bases between. Looked up from germline, CDR1 is WNHNN and CDR2 is SYGVQD (reference sequence). The CDR3 region is CASSESAGRKNTEAFF. The CDR3 region has the DNA TGCGCCAGCAGTGAGTCGGCGGGCAGGAAGAACACTGAAGCTTTCTTT.

The V call is TRBV29-1, the J call TRBJ1-2; D not resolved. CDR1 is SQVTM and CDR2 is ANQGSEA in the germline V gene. The CDR3 covers 14 residues. Trimming took off 5 bases at V and 7 bases at J, with 20 bases between the two ends. CDR3 nucleotide sequence: TGCAGCGTTCGGACGGGAGGGAGTAACAGTGGCTACACCTTC. As protein: CSVRTGGSNSGYTF.

The V call is TRBV9, the J call TRBJ1-2, with D possibly TRBD1 on 6 matching bases. The CDR3 consists of 14 residues. The V gene lost 4 bases and the J gene lost 4 bases, with 14 bases spanning the gap. The germline V gene has CDR1 SGDLS and CDR2 YYNGEE. The CDR3 loop reads CASSPHRDTYGYTF. CDR3 sequence (DNA): TGTGCCAGCAGCCCCCACCGGGACACCTATGGCTACACCTTC.

The rearrangement joins TRBV12-5 to TRBJ2-3, with 7 bases aligning to TRBD2. V was pared by 5 bases and J by 8 bases, with 10 bases of the junction left unmatched. Germline assignment: CDR1 LGHNT and CDR2 FRNRAP. The CDR3 spans 14 residues. The CDR3 sequence is CASGIPGSGGTQYF. As DNA, the CDR3 is TGTGCTAGTGGTATCCCCGGGTCGGGAGGTACGCAGTATTTT. Drawing the rest from reference TRBV12-5 and TRBJ2-3, the complete variable domain is DARVTQTPRHKVTEMGQEVTMRCQPILGHNTVFWYRQTMMQGLELLAYFRNRAPLDDSGMPKDRFSAEMPDATLATLKIQPSEPRDSAVYFCASGIPGSGGTQYFGPGTRLTVL.

The chain has TRBV10-3 and TRBJ2-5, with D possibly TRBD1 on 5 matching bases. CDR3 length: 15 residues. V was clipped by 0 bases and J by 2 bases, with 10 bases between them. Germline CDR1 ENHRY, CDR2 SYGVKD. The CDR3 nucleotides are TGTGCCATCAGTGAGTCGAAGGGGATACAAGAGACCCAGTACTTC. The encoded protein is CAISESKGIQETQYF.